The present T cell receptor (beta chain) was sequenced within a study of shared clonotypes between healthy human individuals. Germline V gives CDR1 MDHEN, CDR2 SYDVKM. The CDR3 extends over 14 amino acids. Trimming at V came to 5 bases and at J to 6 bases, leaving 8 bases not matched to a gene. PCR replicates from unsorted PBMC used roughly 310 ng DNA, and this amount was tens of thousands of T cell genomes. Repertoires were generated with immunoSEQ multiplex PCR, while TCRdb's copy carries only in-frame clones and drops some. Among 450,000 to 500,000 clones listed, roughly 80% were seen once. V is TRBV28 and J is TRBJ2-7, with 9 positions matching TRBD2. This sequence was found in a woman between 35 and 50 years old in good health. Some clones in this sample may be carry-over from other donors' samples. Sequenced: PBMCs. CDR3 nucleotide sequence: TGTGCCAGCAGTCCCTATGGGCGGGGGGGCGAGCAGTACTTC. Amino acid sequence: CASSPYGRGGEQYF.